This paragraph reports one TCR beta chain. Its specificity is not known. Germline CDR1 MRHNA, CDR2 SNTAGT. The junction had 7 bases not matched to a gene; V was cut back by 8 bases and J by 4 bases. The CDR3 has 14 amino acids. Each CDR3 protein is one row after TCRdb ran MiXCR on the 5' RACE reads. This table holds more than 65,000 distinct CDR3 sequences, 13% found once. This entry belongs to a study of early T cells in non-severe SARS-CoV-2 infection. Study at large: The study sequenced bulk RNA from unsorted whole blood, with chains unpaired.

Findings and caveats of the study: Anti-spike CD8 specificities were favored by VDJdb matching, whose results missed private and CD4 specificities.

The chain couples TRBV6-4 to TRBJ1-5; 8 positions match TRBD1. The specimen sequenced was whole blood. This clonotype was sampled from an adult who was a healthcare worker with PCR-confirmed SARS-CoV-2 infection or an uninfected control (not recorded which). The CDR3 coding sequence is TGTGCCAGCTCGGAGACAGGGGAAAATCAGCCCCAGCATTTT. It translates to CASSETGENQPQHF.